This T cell receptor (beta chain) was recovered during a study of patients and donors after allogeneic stem cell transplantation. The CDR3 runs to 16 residues. With 5 bases removed from V and 0 bases from J, the gap between germline ends came to 14 bases. Germline-derived CDR1 and CDR2 are SGHTA and FQGNSA. This clonotype was found a few times. TCRdb re-analysed the RT-PCR reads in MiXCR, keeping a single row per CDR3 protein. The data contain about a million distinct CDR3 sequences, about a sixth of them singletons. Sequencing was carried out using blood, either unsorted or a sorted T cell fraction (not recorded which). The clonotype originates from a human donor who was either an allogeneic HSCT recipient or a stem cell or donor lymphocyte infusion donor (not recorded which). It is not recorded whose cells these are; they may come from a transplant donor. J is TRBJ1-3 and V is TRBV7-2; D is uncertain. The CDR3 is CASSPSGSSSGNTIYF. DNA for the CDR3: TGTGCCAGCAGCCCCTCCGGGTCCTCCTCTGGAAACACCATATATTTT.